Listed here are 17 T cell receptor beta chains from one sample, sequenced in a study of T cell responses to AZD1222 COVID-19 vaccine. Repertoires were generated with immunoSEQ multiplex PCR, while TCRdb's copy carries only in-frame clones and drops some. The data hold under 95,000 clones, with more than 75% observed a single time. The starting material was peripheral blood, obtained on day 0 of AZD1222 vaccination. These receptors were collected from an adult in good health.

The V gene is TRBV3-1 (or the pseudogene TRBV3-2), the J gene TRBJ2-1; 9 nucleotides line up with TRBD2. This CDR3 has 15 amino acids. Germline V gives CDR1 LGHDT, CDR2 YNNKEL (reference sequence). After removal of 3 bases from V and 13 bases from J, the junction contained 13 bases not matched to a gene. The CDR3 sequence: CASSHRREGGGDQFF. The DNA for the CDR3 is TGTGCCAGCAGCCACCGTCGGGAAGGCGGGGGGGATCAGTTCTTC.

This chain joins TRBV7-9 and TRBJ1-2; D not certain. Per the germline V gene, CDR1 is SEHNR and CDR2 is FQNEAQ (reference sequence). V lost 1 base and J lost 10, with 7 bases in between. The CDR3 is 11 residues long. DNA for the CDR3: TGTGCCAGCAGCTTAGTATTGGACTACACCTTC. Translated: CASSLVLDYTF.

The CDR3 loop is CASSINFRTARLLNTGELFF. The CDR3 bases are TGTGCCAGTAGTATAAATTTTAGGACAGCTAGACTTTTAAACACCGGGGAGCTGTTTTTT. The chain joins TRBV19 to TRBJ2-2; tentative D call: TRBD1 (6 bases). V lost 2 bases and J 2 bases, leaving 24 bases between the germline ends. Germline CDR1 and CDR2: LNHDA and SQIVND (reference sequence). The CDR3 runs 20 residues.

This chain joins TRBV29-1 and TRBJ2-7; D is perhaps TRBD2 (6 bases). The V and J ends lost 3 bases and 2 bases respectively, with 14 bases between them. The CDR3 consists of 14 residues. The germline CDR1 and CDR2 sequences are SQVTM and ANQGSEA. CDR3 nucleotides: TGCAGCGTTGACGGGGGACCTTGGCCCTACGAGCAGTACTTC. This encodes CSVDGGPWPYEQYF.

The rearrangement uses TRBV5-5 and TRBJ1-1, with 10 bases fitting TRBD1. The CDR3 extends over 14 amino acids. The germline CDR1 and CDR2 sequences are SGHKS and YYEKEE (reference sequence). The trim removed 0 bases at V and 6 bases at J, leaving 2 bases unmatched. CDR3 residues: CASSLAGQGSEAFF. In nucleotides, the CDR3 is TGTGCCAGCAGCTTGGCGGGACAGGGGTCTGAAGCTTTCTTT.

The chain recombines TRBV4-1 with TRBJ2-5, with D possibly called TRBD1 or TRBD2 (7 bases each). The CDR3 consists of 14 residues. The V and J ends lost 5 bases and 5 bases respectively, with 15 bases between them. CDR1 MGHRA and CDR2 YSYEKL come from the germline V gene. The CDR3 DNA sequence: TGCGCCAGCAGCGGGAGGGGGCAGGGGGAGACCCAGTACTTC. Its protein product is CASSGRGQGETQYF.

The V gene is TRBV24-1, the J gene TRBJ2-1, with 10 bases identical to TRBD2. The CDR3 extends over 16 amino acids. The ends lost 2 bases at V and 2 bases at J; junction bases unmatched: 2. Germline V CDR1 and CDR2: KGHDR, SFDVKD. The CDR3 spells CATSDSSGGAYNEQFF. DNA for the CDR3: TGTGCCACCAGTGATTCTAGCGGGGGCGCCTACAATGAGCAGTTCTTC.

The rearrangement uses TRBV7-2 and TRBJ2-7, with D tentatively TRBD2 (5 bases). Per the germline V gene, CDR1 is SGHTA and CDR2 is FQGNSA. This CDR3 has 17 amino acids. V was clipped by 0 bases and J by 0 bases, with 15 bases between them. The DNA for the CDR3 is TGTGCCAGCAGCTTAGCGTTAAGGACTCGAAGCTCCTACGAGCAGTACTTC. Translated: CASSLALRTRSSYEQYF. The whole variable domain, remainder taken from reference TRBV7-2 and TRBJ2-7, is GAGVSQSPSNKVTEKGKDVELRCDPISGHTALYWYRQSLGQGLEFLIYFQGNSAPDKSGLPSDRFSAERTGGSVSTLTIQRTQQEDSAVYLCASSLALRTRSSYEQYFGPGTRLTVT.

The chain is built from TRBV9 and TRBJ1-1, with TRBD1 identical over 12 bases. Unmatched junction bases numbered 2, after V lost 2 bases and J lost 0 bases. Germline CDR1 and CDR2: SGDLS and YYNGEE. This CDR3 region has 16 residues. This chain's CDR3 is CASSVGQGALNTEAFF. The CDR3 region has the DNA TGTGCCAGCAGCGTGGGACAGGGGGCCTTGAACACTGAAGCTTTCTTT.

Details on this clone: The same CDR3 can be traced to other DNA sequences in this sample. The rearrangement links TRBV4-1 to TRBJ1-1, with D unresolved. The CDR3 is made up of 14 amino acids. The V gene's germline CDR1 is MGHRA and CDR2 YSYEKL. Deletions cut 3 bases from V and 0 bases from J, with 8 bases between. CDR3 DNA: TGCGCCAGCAGCCAGGTGGCTTTGAACACTGAAGCTTTCTTT. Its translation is CASSQVALNTEAFF.

The CDR3 sequence: CASRTNRWMNTEAFF. The CDR3 region has the DNA TGTGCCAGCAGGACAAACAGGTGGATGAACACTGAAGCTTTCTTT. This chain joins TRBV27 and TRBJ1-1; possibly TRBD1 for D (5 bases). Germline CDR1 and CDR2: MNHEY and SMNVEV (reference sequence). V gave up 6 bases and J gave up 0 bases, with 14 bases separating them. The CDR3 has 15 amino acids.

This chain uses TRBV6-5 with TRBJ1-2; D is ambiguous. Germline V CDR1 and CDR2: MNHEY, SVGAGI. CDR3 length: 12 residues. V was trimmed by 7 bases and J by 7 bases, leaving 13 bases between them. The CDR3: CASKRAGGGYTF. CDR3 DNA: TGTGCCAGCAAAAGGGCAGGCGGTGGCTACACCTTC.

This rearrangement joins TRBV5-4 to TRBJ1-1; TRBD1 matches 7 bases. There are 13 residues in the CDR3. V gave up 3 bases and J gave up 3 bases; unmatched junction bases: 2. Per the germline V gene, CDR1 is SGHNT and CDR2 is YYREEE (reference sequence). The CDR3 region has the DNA TGTGCCAGCAGCTCCACAGGGGACACTGAAGCTTTCTTT. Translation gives CASSSTGDTEAFF.

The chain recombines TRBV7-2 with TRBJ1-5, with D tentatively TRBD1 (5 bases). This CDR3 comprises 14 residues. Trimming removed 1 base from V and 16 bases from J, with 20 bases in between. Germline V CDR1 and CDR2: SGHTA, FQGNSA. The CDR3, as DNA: TGTGCCAGCAGCTTAGGAGGGTTGGGGCAGTCACAACATTTT. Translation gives CASSLGGLGQSQHF.

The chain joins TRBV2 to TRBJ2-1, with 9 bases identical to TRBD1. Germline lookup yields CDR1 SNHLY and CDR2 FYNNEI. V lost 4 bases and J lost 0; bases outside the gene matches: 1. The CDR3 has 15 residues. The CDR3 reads CASSADRGSYNEQFF. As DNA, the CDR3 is TGTGCCAGCAGTGCGGACAGGGGCTCCTACAATGAGCAGTTCTTC.

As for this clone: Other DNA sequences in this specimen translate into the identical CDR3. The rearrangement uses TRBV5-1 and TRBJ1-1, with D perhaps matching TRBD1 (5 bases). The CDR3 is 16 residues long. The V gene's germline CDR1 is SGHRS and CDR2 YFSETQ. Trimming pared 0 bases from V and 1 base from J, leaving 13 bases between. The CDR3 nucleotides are TGCGCCAGCAGCTTGGCCGGGACCGGGAGGAACACTGAAGCTTTCTTT. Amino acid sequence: CASSLAGTGRNTEAFF.

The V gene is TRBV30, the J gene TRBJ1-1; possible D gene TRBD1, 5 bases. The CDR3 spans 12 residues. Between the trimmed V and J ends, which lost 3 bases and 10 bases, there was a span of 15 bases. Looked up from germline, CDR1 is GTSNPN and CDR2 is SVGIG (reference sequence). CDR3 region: CAWSLGQGRAFF. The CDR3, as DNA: TGTGCCTGGAGCCTGGGGCAGGGTCGAGCTTTCTTT.